This T cell receptor (beta chain) was identified during a study of T cell responses to AZD1222 COVID-19 vaccine. Data came from immunoSEQ multiplex PCR; TCRdb stores just in-frame clones and leaves some out. The sample includes some 120,000 clones, under 90% of them seen just once. Germline V gene sequence: CDR1 MNHEY, CDR2 SVGAGI. The CDR3 spans 14 residues. Trimming pared 7 bases from V and 2 bases from J, leaving 14 bases between. This receptor was identified in an adult in good health. The sample consisted of peripheral blood, taken on day 0 of AZD1222 vaccination. The V call is TRBV6-5, the J call TRBJ1-2; D perhaps matches TRBD1 (6 bases). This CDR3 is CASTEGGDNYGYTF. CDR3 sequence (DNA): TGTGCCAGCACCGAAGGGGGGGACAACTATGGCTACACCTTC.